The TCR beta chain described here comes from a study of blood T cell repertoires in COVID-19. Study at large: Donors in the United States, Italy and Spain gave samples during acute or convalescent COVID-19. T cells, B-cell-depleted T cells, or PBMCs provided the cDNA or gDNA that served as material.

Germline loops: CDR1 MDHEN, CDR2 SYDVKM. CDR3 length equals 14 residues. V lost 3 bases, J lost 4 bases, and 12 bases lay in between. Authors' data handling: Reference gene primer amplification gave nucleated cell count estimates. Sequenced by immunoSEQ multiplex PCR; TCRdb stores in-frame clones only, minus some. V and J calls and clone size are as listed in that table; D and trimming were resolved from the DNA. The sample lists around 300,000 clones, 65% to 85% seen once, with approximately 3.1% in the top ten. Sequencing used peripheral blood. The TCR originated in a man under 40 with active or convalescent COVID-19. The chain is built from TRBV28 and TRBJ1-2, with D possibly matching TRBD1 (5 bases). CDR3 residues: CASSLEGRTYGYTF. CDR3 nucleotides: TGTGCCAGCAGTTTGGAGGGACGTACCTATGGCTACACCTTC.